These 20 T cell receptor beta chains came from one sample sequenced in a study of blood T cell repertoires in COVID-19. TCRdb's table, derived via immunoSEQ multiplex PCR, lists solely in-frame clones and lacks some. The sample consists of approximately 160,000 clones, roughly 84% of them appearing once. Sequencing was performed on peripheral blood. These receptors were taken from a woman aged 55-70 years with acute or convalescent COVID-19.

V and J are TRBV5-1 and TRBJ1-1; a possible D gene is TRBD1 (5 bases). Germline V CDR1 and CDR2: SGHRS, YFSETQ. The CDR3 length is 13 residues. V dropped 8 bases and J dropped 7 bases, with 18 bases sitting between them. The CDR3 DNA reads TGCGCCAGTACCGACAGCACCGCTCGTGAAGCTTTCTTT. Translation gives CASTDSTAREAFF.

The chain carries TRBV27 and TRBJ2-1; TRBD1 matches 10 bases. V lost 5 bases, J lost 7 bases, and 17 bases stayed unmatched. The germline V gene has CDR1 MNHEY and CDR2 SMNVEV (reference sequence). The CDR3 is 18 amino acids. The CDR3 is CASSPGDRGLYIYNEQFF. The CDR3 DNA is TGTGCCAGCAGTCCCGGGGACAGGGGCCTGTATATTTATAATGAGCAGTTCTTC.

This chain joins TRBV19 and TRBJ2-5; 12 bases agree with TRBD2. The V gene end was trimmed by 3 bases and the J gene end by 3 bases; junction bases not matched to a gene: 17. The CDR3 length is 20 residues. Germline V gene lookup returns CDR1 LNHDA and CDR2 SQIVND (reference sequence). This chain's CDR3 is CASSISGAARLAGVEETQYF. As DNA, the CDR3 is TGTGCCAGTAGTATTTCGGGGGCGGCGAGACTAGCGGGGGTTGAAGAGACCCAGTACTTC.

The chain carries TRBV9 and TRBJ1-4; D is unresolved. V was trimmed by 0 bases and J by 4 bases, leaving 10 bases between them. The CDR3 covers 15 residues. The germline CDR1 and CDR2 sequences are SGDLS and YYNGEE. CDR3 nucleotides: TGTGCCAGCAGCGTAGCTACACAGTTTAATGAAAAACTGTTTTTT. It codes for CASSVATQFNEKLFF.

V is TRBV6-6 and J is TRBJ1-6; tentatively, D is TRBD1 (5 bases). This CDR3 contains 15 residues. V was shortened by 2 bases and J by 7 bases, with 12 bases between the two germline ends. CDR1 MNHNY and CDR2 SVGAGI come from the germline V gene (reference sequence). CDR3 DNA sequence: TGTGCCAGCAGTTACAACCAGGGAACGAATTCACCCCTCCACTTT. It codes for CASSYNQGTNSPLHF.

The rearrangement joins TRBV19 to TRBJ1-1; D perhaps matches TRBD1 (5 bases). The CDR3 is made up of 14 amino acids. With 3 bases removed from V and 0 bases from J, the gap between germline ends came to 8 bases. The germline gives CDR1 LNHDA, CDR2 SQIVND (reference sequence). CDR3 sequence: CASSMGPMNTEAFF. In nucleotides, the CDR3 is TGTGCCAGTAGTATGGGGCCCATGAACACTGAAGCTTTCTTT.

The chain recombines TRBV19 with TRBJ1-1; perhaps TRBD1 as D (6 bases). The germline CDR1 and CDR2 sequences are LNHDA and SQIVND (reference sequence). Trimming cost V 8 bases and J 0 bases, with 13 bases left between them. The CDR3 loop spans 14 amino acids. The CDR3 bases are TGTGCCAGTCAAACCGGGACACTGAACACTGAAGCTTTCTTT. It yields the protein CASQTGTLNTEAFF. Full variable domain (outside the CDR3, taken from reference TRBV19 and TRBJ1-1): DGGITQSPKYLFRKEGQNVTLSCEQNLNHDAMYWYRQDPGQGLRLIYYSQIVNDFQKGDIAEGYSVSREKKESFPLTVTSAQKNPTAFYLCASQTGTLNTEAFFGQGTRLTVV.

The V call is TRBV19, the J call TRBJ2-6; D is possibly TRBD2 (8 bases). The CDR3 runs to 19 residues. Germline V gives CDR1 LNHDA, CDR2 SQIVND (reference sequence). V gave up 2 bases and J gave up 0 bases, with 17 bases separating them. The CDR3 DNA follows: TGTGCCAGTAGTATACGGGGGACAGCGGGGGCCTCTGGGGCCAACGTCCTGACTTTC. This encodes CASSIRGTAGASGANVLTF.

This sequence joins TRBV24-1 and TRBJ2-7; 9 positions agree with TRBD1. Germline V CDR1 and CDR2: KGHDR, SFDVKD. The V gene end was trimmed by 1 base and the J gene end by 4 bases; junction bases not matched to a gene: 4. The CDR3 has 15 residues. The CDR3 bases are TGTGCCACCAGTGATTTAATGACAGGGGGATACGAGCAGTACTTC. Amino acid sequence: CATSDLMTGGYEQYF.

The J gene is TRBJ1-1, the V gene TRBV7-2; no reliable D call. Germline V gene sequence: CDR1 SGHTA, CDR2 FQGNSA. Trimming cost V 1 base and J 4 bases, with 7 bases left between them. The CDR3 extends over 13 amino acids. The CDR3, as DNA: TGTGCCAGCAGCTTAGATCGGGGCACTGAAGCTTTCTTT. Its protein product is CASSLDRGTEAFF.

This clone was counted a few times. The gene calls are TRBV18 and TRBJ1-1; D may be TRBD1 (6 bases). The CDR3 extends over 15 amino acids. The V gene's germline CDR1 is KGHSH and CDR2 LQKENI. The V gene lost 5 bases and the J gene lost 4 bases, with 17 bases spanning the gap. The CDR3 reads CASSGEGGVITEAFF. In DNA, the CDR3 is TGTGCCAGCTCAGGGGAAGGGGGTGTCATCACTGAAGCTTTCTTT.

The chain recombines TRBV5-4 with TRBJ1-2; 9 bases map to TRBD1. The germline V gene has CDR1 SGHNT and CDR2 YYREEE (reference sequence). V lost 4 bases to trimming and J lost 8 bases; unmatched junction nucleotides: 6. The CDR3 loop spans 13 amino acids. CDR3 loop: CASSQGTGLGYTF. DNA of the CDR3: TGTGCCAGCAGCCAAGGGACAGGGTTAGGCTACACCTTC. The complete variable domain, with remaining parts taken from reference TRBV5-4 and TRBJ1-2, reads ETGVTQSPTHLIKTRGQQVTLRCSSQSGHNTVSWYQQALGQGPQFIFQYYREEENGRGNFPPRFSGLQFPNYSSELNVNALELDDSALYLCASSQGTGLGYTFGSGTRLTVV.

A note on this clone: At one boundary the junction diverges from the germline segment, which might be a read error. Written as DNA, the CDR3 is TGTGCTAGCAGCTTATTCCCTAGCGAACCCACAGATACGCAGTATTTT. Protein product: CASSLFPSEPTDTQYF. V is TRBV7-7 and J is TRBJ2-3; a weak D match, TRBD2 (6 bases). There are 16 residues in the CDR3. Per the germline V gene, CDR1 is SSHAT and CDR2 is FNYEAQ (reference sequence). The full variable domain, with the rest looked up from reference TRBV7-7 and TRBJ2-3, is GAGVSQSPRYKVTKRGQDVTLRCDPISSHATLYWYQQALGQGPEFLTYFNYEAQPDKSGLPSDRFSAERPEGSISTLTIQRTEQRDSAMYRCASSLFPSEPTDTQYFGPGTRLTVL.

The chain links TRBV5-6 to TRBJ2-7; D remains unclear. V gave up 0 bases and J gave up 3 bases, with 7 bases separating them. This CDR3 is 13 amino acids long. Germline V gives CDR1 SGHDT, CDR2 YYEEEE. The CDR3 coding sequence is TGTGCCAGCAGCTTGGCTCACTTCTACGAGCAGTACTTC. It translates to CASSLAHFYEQYF.

The chain recombines TRBV18 with TRBJ1-1, with TRBD1 matching 12 bases. The CDR3 spans 16 residues. J lost 2 bases, V lost 3 bases, and 4 bases had no gene match. Germline V lookup: CDR1 KGHSH, CDR2 LQKENI. CDR3 residues: CASSPGTGGLNTEAFF. CDR3 DNA sequence: TGTGCCAGCTCACCCGGGACAGGGGGCCTTAACACTGAAGCTTTCTTT.

The chain has TRBV5-1 and TRBJ2-7, with D maybe TRBD1 (5 bases). Germline assignment: CDR1 SGHRS and CDR2 YFSETQ. The germline V and J ends were trimmed by 4 bases and 3 bases, with 14 bases remaining between them. The CDR3 is made up of 14 amino acids. The CDR3 nucleotides read TGCGCCAGCAGCCCCTCAGGGAAGAGCTACGAGCAGTACTTC. Amino acid sequence: CASSPSGKSYEQYF.

This clone came up a few times. This chain links TRBV18 with TRBJ1-4; D gene uncertain. The length of the CDR3 is 15 residues. The germline V gene encodes CDR1 KGHSH and CDR2 LQKENI. Trimming removed 5 bases from V and 4 bases from J, with 14 bases in between. For the CDR3, the DNA is TGTGCCAGCTCATCTACCGGACTGTTTAATGAAAAACTGTTTTTT. Residues: CASSSTGLFNEKLFF.

The J gene is TRBJ1-4, the V gene TRBV5-1; 11 nucleotides match TRBD1. V trimming: 6 bases; J trimming: 7 bases; junction bases outside the gene matches: 8. There are 15 residues in the CDR3. Looked up from germline, CDR1 is SGHRS and CDR2 is YFSETQ. DNA for the CDR3: TGCGCCAGCACCCCAAGGGGGACAGGGGGTGAAAAACTGTTTTTT. Its translation is CASTPRGTGGEKLFF.

The chain has TRBV15 and TRBJ1-1; 8 nucleotides match TRBD1. The germline V gene has CDR1 LNHNV and CDR2 YYDKDF (reference sequence). V gave up 0 bases and J gave up 2 bases; unmatched junction bases: 2. The CDR3 is 15 amino acids. The CDR3 DNA reads TGTGCCACCAGCAGAGAACAGGGGGTTAACACTGAAGCTTTCTTT. It yields the protein CATSREQGVNTEAFF.

The V call is TRBV7-2, the J call TRBJ2-7, with D possibly being TRBD2 (5 bases). In germline, CDR1 is SGHTA, CDR2 FQGNSA. Trimming shortened V by 3 bases and J by 2 bases, and 11 bases separated the two germline ends. The CDR3 spans 14 residues. CDR3 DNA: TGTGCCAGCAGCTTCACCGCGGGTACCTACGAGCAGTACTTC. Translated, it gives CASSFTAGTYEQYF.